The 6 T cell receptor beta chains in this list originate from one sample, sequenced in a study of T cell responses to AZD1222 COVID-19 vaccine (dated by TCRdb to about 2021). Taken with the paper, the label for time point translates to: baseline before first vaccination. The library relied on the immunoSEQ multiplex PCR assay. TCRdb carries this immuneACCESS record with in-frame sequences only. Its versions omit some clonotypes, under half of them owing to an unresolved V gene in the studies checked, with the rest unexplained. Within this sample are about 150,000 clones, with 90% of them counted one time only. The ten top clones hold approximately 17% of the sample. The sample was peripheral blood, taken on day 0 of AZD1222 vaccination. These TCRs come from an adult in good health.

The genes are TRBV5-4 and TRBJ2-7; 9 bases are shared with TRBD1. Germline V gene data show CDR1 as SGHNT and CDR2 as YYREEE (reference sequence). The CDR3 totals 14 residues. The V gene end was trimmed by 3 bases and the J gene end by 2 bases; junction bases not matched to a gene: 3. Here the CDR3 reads CASSSQGAPYEQYF. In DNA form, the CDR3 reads TGTGCCAGCAGCTCACAGGGGGCTCCCTACGAGCAGTACTTC.

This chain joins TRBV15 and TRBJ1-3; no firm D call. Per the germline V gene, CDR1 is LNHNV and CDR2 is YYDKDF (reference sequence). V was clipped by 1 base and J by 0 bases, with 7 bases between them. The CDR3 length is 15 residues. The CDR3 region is CATSRVASSGNTIYF. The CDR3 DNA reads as TGTGCCACCAGCAGAGTAGCAAGCTCTGGAAACACCATATATTTT.

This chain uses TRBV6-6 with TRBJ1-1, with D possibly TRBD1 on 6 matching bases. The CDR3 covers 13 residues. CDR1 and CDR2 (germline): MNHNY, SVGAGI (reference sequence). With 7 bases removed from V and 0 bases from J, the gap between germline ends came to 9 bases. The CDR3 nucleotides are TGTGCCAGCACAACAGGGATGAACACTGAAGCTTTCTTT. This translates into CASTTGMNTEAFF.

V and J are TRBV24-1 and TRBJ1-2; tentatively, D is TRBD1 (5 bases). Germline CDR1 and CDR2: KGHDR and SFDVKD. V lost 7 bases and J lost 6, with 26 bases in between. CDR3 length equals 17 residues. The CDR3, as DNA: TGTGCCACCAGCCCCAGGTCGGGGGATGGGCAGGTTAATGGCTACACCTTC. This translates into CATSPRSGDGQVNGYTF.

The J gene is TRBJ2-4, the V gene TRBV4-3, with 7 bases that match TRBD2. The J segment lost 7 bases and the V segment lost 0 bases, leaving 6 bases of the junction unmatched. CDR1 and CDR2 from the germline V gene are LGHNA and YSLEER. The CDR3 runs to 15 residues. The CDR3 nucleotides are TGCGCCAGCAGCCAAGATGGTGGTAGCGGGAACATTCAGTACTTC. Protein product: CASSQDGGSGNIQYF.

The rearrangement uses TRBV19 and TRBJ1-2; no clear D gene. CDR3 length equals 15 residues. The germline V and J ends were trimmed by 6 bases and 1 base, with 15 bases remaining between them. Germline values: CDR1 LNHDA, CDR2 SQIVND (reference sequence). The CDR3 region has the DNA TGTGCCAGTAGCCCCATTCGGCGCGATAACTATGGCTACACCTTC. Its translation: CASSPIRRDNYGYTF.